A selection of T cell receptor beta chains follows, all from one sample in a study of blood T cell repertoires in COVID-19. Here immunoSEQ multiplex PCR was the method, and the copy in TCRdb shows in-frame clones only, minus some. The repertoire holds about 36,000 clones, with around 80% as singletons. Sequencing was carried out using peripheral blood. The source is a man aged 60 to 69 with COVID-19, enrolled during active disease. Each CDR3 is given with its conserved first and last residue. D genes are given only for firm matches. Clone sizes are given selectively: once, few, many, or a class where the clone is expanded.

>TRBV11-2|few|NA|TRBJ1-2
CASSLEPSGSHGYTF
>TRBV6-5|NA|NA|TRBJ1-2
CASSYRGGANYGYTF
>TRBV10-3|NA|NA|TRBJ1-1
CAIRDNTLRDTEAFF
>TRBV5-4|NA|NA|TRBJ2-5
CASSSDLQRGETQYF
>TRBV30|NA|NA|TRBJ1-3
CAWSSYSGNTIYF
>TRBV10-1|once|NA|TRBJ2-7
CASSGSRGIYEQYF
>TRBV3-1/TRBV3-2|NA|TRBD1|TRBJ1-6
CASSAGDRDNSPLHF
>TRBV27|NA|TRBD2|TRBJ2-1
CASRRLAGSNEQFF
>TRBV11-2|NA|NA|TRBJ2-7
CASSSLAWGETYEQYF
>TRBV9|NA|NA|TRBJ2-1
CASSPNSYNEQFF
>TRBV3-1/TRBV3-2|NA|TRBD1|TRBJ1-2
CASSQKQGAGGYTF
>TRBV18|NA|NA|TRBJ1-1
CASSPPGSPMNTEAFF
>TRBV7-9|NA|NA|TRBJ1-4
CASSPAGRPNEKLFF
>TRBV7-8|NA|NA|TRBJ1-1
CASSLVGRNTEAFF
>TRBV19|NA|NA|TRBJ1-5
CASSPRENQPQHF
>TRBV3-1/TRBV3-2|NA|NA|TRBJ1-4
CASSLQTGTNEKLFF
>TRBV6-5|NA|TRBD1|TRBJ1-3
CASSLGQGFSGNTIYF
>TRBV5-1|NA|NA|TRBJ2-7
CASSVGRATSSYEQYF
>TRBV6-6|NA|NA|TRBJ1-2
CASSYFPESGYTF
>TRBV27|NA|NA|TRBJ1-2
CASSLSAANYGYTF
>TRBV6-5|NA|TRBD1|TRBJ1-1
CASSQGQGLNTEAFF
>TRBV7-6|NA|TRBD1|TRBJ1-6
CASSRGQSNSPLHF
>TRBV7-9|NA|TRBD1|TRBJ2-5
CASRPGTGTIQETQYF
>TRBV2|NA|NA|TRBJ1-2
CASSDDGGPNYGYTF
>TRBV4-1|NA|NA|TRBJ1-2
CASSQDRGGINYGYTF
>TRBV6-5|once|TRBD1|TRBJ1-5
CASRRQGNGNQPQHF
>TRBV11-2|NA|NA|TRBJ2-7
CASSSHTKLRSEQYF
>TRBV28|NA|NA|TRBJ2-3
CAVDSSTDTQYF
>TRBV27|NA|TRBD2|TRBJ2-2
CASRTSAYTGELFF
>TRBV28|NA|NA|TRBJ2-7
CASSLSQGLLEQYF
>TRBV5-8|NA|NA|TRBJ1-3
CASSRGTETSGNTIYF
>TRBV4-2|NA|NA|TRBJ2-6
CASSQDPGTSGANVLTF
>TRBV3-1/TRBV3-2|NA|NA|TRBJ2-1
CASSRPGISYNEQFF
>TRBV6-4|NA|TRBD2|TRBJ2-1
CASSVELAGSNEQFF
>TRBV19|NA|TRBD1|TRBJ1-1
CASSKMQGEVRTEAFF
>TRBV27|NA|NA|TRBJ1-1
CASSLKGQGNTEAFF
>TRBV30|few|NA|TRBJ2-2
CAWKKTSRGELFF
>TRBV2|NA|NA|TRBJ1-5
CASKIQSAGTVPQHF
>TRBV7-2|NA|TRBD2|TRBJ2-2
CASSFGLAGARGELFF
>TRBV19|once|TRBD1|TRBJ2-1
CASSLDRAFNEQFF
>TRBV4-3|NA|NA|TRBJ2-4
CASSRGGFLGLDIQYF
>TRBV7-2|NA|TRBD1|TRBJ2-3
CASRFDRGGPDTQYF
>TRBV9|NA|NA|TRBJ1-3
CASSRSGNSGNTIYF
>TRBV7-9|NA|NA|TRBJ1-4
CASSPDGDEKLFF
>TRBV28|NA|NA|TRBJ1-1
CASSLYEGPEAFF
>TRBV6-5|NA|NA|TRBJ2-1
CASTPAGRRGEQFF
>TRBV4-2|NA|NA|TRBJ1-1
CASSQEGGLNTEAFF
>TRBV6-6|NA|NA|TRBJ2-7
CASSYIRGAEQYF
>TRBV19|few|NA|TRBJ2-4
CASSEQGPSNAAKNIQYF